This T cell receptor beta chain was recorded in a study of vaccination and CD4 T cells after COVID-19. Study context: Cultures that served as controls received a CEFX pool, an HIV-1 Nef pool, or no peptide.

As concerns this clonotype: Its antigen is unknown.

General study points: Looking at convalescent patients, 304 of their 307 vaccine-specific clones were spike mono-reactive.

The CDR3 contains 15 residues. The ends lost 6 bases at V and 3 bases at J; junction bases unmatched: 7. Treatment noted: approximately nine-day PBMC culture with coronavirus spike peptide pools or control peptides (ViraFEST assay). Cultured CD4+ T-cell DNA underwent Oncomine TCR Beta short-read sequencing. It was from cultured CD4+ T cells that genomic DNA was extracted. A single record per CDR3 protein comes from TCRdb applying MiXCR to the PCR reads. Found here are around 14,000 distinct CDR3 sequences, about 57% of them singletons; the top ten hold 10% to 13%. The TCR comes from a human donor who had recovered from COVID-19. Material: CD4+ T cells from blood, cultured in vitro. The chain couples TRBV12-3 or TRBV12-4 to TRBJ1-1; 10 bases agree with TRBD1. DNA for the CDR3: TGTGCCAGCAGACCCGACAGGGGGCGAGACACTGAAGCTTTCTTT. It codes for CASRPDRGRDTEAFF.